This entry features one T cell receptor beta chain sequence. What it binds is not known. It may be a read error: a sequence one base away is much more abundant. Time point: persistent/refractory GD, antithyroid drugs over 5 years with positive TRAb. Generation of the TCR library employed RNA extracted from PBMCs. This specimen comes from a study of regulatory T cells in long-lasting Graves disease. Background on the study: Persistent Graves' disease required over 5 years of antithyroid drugs and positive TSH receptor antibodies. Findings of the study overall: When disease was persistent, TRBV28, TRBJ1-2 and TRBJ2-5 were the favored segments.

TCR beta libraries were built with iRepertoire HTBI primers and Arm-PCR of CDR3 regions. A single record per CDR3 protein comes from TCRdb applying MiXCR to the multiplex PCR reads. The sample includes 400,000 to 500,000 distinct CDR3 sequences, 20% to 25% seen only once; the top ten take approximately 15%. The length of the CDR3 is 13 residues. Germline V gene lookup returns CDR1 SEHNR and CDR2 FQNEAQ (reference sequence). This clonotype was sampled from a female donor with Graves disease. The gene calls are TRBV7-9 and TRBJ2-7; D is undetermined. Sequencing was performed on peripheral blood mononuclear cells (PBMCs), taken when the disease was refractory, from a patient treated with antithyroid drugs. CDR3 residues: CASQESAGDEQCF. CDR3 nucleotide sequence: TGTGCCAGTCAGGAGTCTGCTGGAGACGAGCAGTGCTTC.